Listed below are T cell receptor beta chains from one sample, sequenced in a study of CD8+ T cells in alopecia areata. Some clones are missing from TCRdb's copy, which holds only in-frame ones; the method was immunoSEQ multiplex PCR. The sample has some 200,000 clones; 60% are singletons. Material: CD4+ T cells sorted from blood, obtained at week 4, from a patient treated with tofacitinib. These receptors came from a human donor with alopecia areata. Both conserved end residues are part of each CDR3. Each record gives: V gene, clone size, J gene, D gene, CDR3 protein, CDR3 DNA. A D gene is named only where the DNA matches it firmly. Size is omitted from some rows. Given values are once, few, many or a class for expanded clones.

TRBV30,NA,TRBJ2-4,TRBD2,CAWSGPTSGGALAKNIQYF,TGTGCCTGGAGTGGACCGACTAGCGGGGGGGCTTTAGCCAAAAACATTCAGTACTTC
TRBV5-1,NA,TRBJ2-7,NA,CASSLKVNEQYF,TGCGCCAGCAGCTTGAAGGTGAACGAGCAGTACTTC
TRBV18,NA,TRBJ1-6,NA,CASSPGGKGSPLHF,TGTGCCAGCTCACCAGGGGGCAAAGGTTCACCCCTCCACTTT
TRBV7-2,few,TRBJ2-5,NA,CASSSQETQYF,TGTGCCAGCAGCTCGCAAGAGACCCAGTACTTC
TRBV6-1,NA,TRBJ1-6,NA,CASSEVLDSPLHF,TGTGCCAGCAGTGAAGTTTTGGATTCACCCCTCCACTTT
TRBV13,NA,TRBJ2-3,NA,CASSSSSLFTGGIDTQYF,TGTGCCAGCAGCTCCAGCTCCCTGTTTACCGGGGGAATAGATACGCAGTATTTT
TRBV4-1,NA,TRBJ1-6,TRBD1,CASSQDYRQGGSPLHF,TGCGCCAGCAGCCAAGATTATCGACAGGGAGGTTCACCCCTCCACTTT
TRBV21-1,NA,TRBJ1-2,NA,CASSSPGQGNYGYTF,TGTGCCAGCAGCTCCCCGGGACAGGGGAACTATGGCTACACCTTC
TRBV15,NA,TRBJ2-5,NA,CATRRPGPRETQYF,TGTGCCACCAGGAGACCGGGACCGCGAGAGACCCAGTACTTC
TRBV7-9,NA,TRBJ1-5,TRBD1,CASSLGAGGPPSGNQPQHF,TGTGCCAGCAGCTTAGGGGCAGGGGGCCCCCCATCCGGCAATCAGCCCCAGCATTTT
TRBV10-3,few,TRBJ2-7,NA,CAISGGAGEGYEQYF,TGTGCCATCAGTGGAGGGGCAGGGGAAGGCTACGAGCAGTACTTC
TRBV7-2,NA,TRBJ1-2,NA,CASSPTGFPSDTF,TGTGCCAGCAGTCCGACAGGATTTCCTTCGGACACCTTC
TRBV30,NA,TRBJ2-3,TRBD2,CAYHPGLAGGTDTQYF,TGTGCCTACCACCCGGGACTAGCGGGGGGCACAGATACGCAGTATTTT
TRBV25-1,NA,TRBJ1-1,NA,CASSAPQGLGTEAFF,TGTGCCAGCAGTGCACCACAGGGTTTGGGCACTGAAGCTTTCTTT
TRBV28,NA,TRBJ2-6,TRBD1,CASSPTGGPISGANVLTF,TGTGCCAGCAGTCCGACAGGGGGGCCCATCTCTGGGGCCAACGTCCTGACTTTC
TRBV28,NA,TRBJ1-6,NA,CASSLTISYNSPLHF,TGTGCCAGCAGTTTGACGATTTCCTATAATTCACCCCTCCACTTT
TRBV9,NA,TRBJ1-2,NA,CASSVEDDGFNGYTF,TGTGCCAGCAGCGTAGAGGATGATGGTTTTAATGGCTACACCTTC
TRBV7-9,NA,TRBJ2-7,TRBD1,CASSAGTAFAEQYF,TGTGCCAGCAGCGCCGGGACAGCGTTCGCTGAGCAGTACTTC
TRBV5-6,few,TRBJ1-5,TRBD1,CASSRDRGASNQPQHF,TGTGCCAGCAGCCGAGACAGGGGGGCTAGCAATCAGCCCCAGCATTTT
TRBV10-3,few,TRBJ1-1,NA,CAIGFRTEAFF,TGTGCCATCGGATTTCGGACTGAAGCTTTCTTT
TRBV30,NA,TRBJ1-1,NA,CAWPGPVGAFF,TGTGCCTGGCCCGGACCCGTTGGAGCTTTCTTT